Listed below are T cell receptor beta chains from one sample, sequenced in a study of graft-versus-host responses after intestinal transplantation. Repertoires were generated with immunoSEQ multiplex PCR, while TCRdb's copy carries only in-frame clones and drops some. The table records roughly 23,000 clones, around 77% of them present only once. The material sequenced was ileum tissue, taken 12 days after intestinal transplant. The receptors originated from a human patient who received an intestinal transplant, so some T cells may come from the graft donor. The CDR3 runs from the conserved cysteine through the conserved F or W. Fields, in order: clone size, D gene, CDR3 length, J gene, V gene, CDR3 protein, CDR3 DNA. A D gene is named only where the DNA matches it firmly. Rows give clone size only sometimes, using once, few, many, or a class for an expanded clone.

clone size: NA; D gene: TRBD1; CDR3 length: 16; J gene: TRBJ1-2; V gene: TRBV7-9; CDR3 protein: CASSTVPGQGMDGYTF; CDR3 DNA: TGTGCCAGCAGCACCGTCCCGGGACAGGGGATGGACGGCTACACCTTC
clone size: few; D gene: TRBD2; CDR3 length: 17; J gene: TRBJ2-1; V gene: TRBV7-3; CDR3 protein: CASNPPRAGGRRGEQFF; CDR3 DNA: TGTGCCAGCAACCCCCCTAGGGCGGGGGGGCGTCGGGGGGAGCAGTTCTTC
clone size: NA; D gene: TRBD1; CDR3 length: 10; J gene: TRBJ1-2; V gene: TRBV28; CDR3 protein: CASGQHGYTF; CDR3 DNA: TGTGCCTCGGGACAGCATGGCTACACCTTC
clone size: NA; D gene: TRBD1; CDR3 length: 16; J gene: TRBJ2-7; V gene: TRBV4-1; CDR3 protein: CASSPGTGETSYEQYF; CDR3 DNA: TGCGCCAGCAGCCCGGGGACAGGGGAGACATCCTACGAGCAGTACTTC
clone size: NA; D gene: TRBD2; CDR3 length: 15; J gene: TRBJ2-2; V gene: TRBV7-7; CDR3 protein: CASSLLGGSTGELFF; CDR3 DNA: TGTGCTAGCAGCTTACTCGGGGGGTCCACCGGGGAGCTGTTTTTT
clone size: few; D gene: NA; CDR3 length: 15; J gene: TRBJ2-7; V gene: TRBV7-2; CDR3 protein: CASSLIPGPTYEQYF; CDR3 DNA: TGTGCCAGCAGCTTAATTCCAGGGCCAACCTACGAGCAGTACTTC
clone size: NA; D gene: TRBD2; CDR3 length: 17; J gene: TRBJ2-1; V gene: TRBV10-3; CDR3 protein: CAISANTRRGAYNEQFF; CDR3 DNA: TGTGCCATCAGTGCCAATACGAGGCGGGGGGCCTACAATGAGCAGTTCTTC
clone size: NA; D gene: NA; CDR3 length: 15; J gene: TRBJ2-5; V gene: TRBV4-2; CDR3 protein: CASSQGTAVQETQYF; CDR3 DNA: TGTGCCAGCAGCCAAGGTACAGCGGTTCAAGAGACCCAGTACTTC
clone size: few; D gene: TRBD1; CDR3 length: 14; J gene: TRBJ2-7; V gene: TRBV27; CDR3 protein: CASSPRWTGDEQYF; CDR3 DNA: TGTGCCAGCAGTCCCCGTTGGACAGGTGACGAGCAGTACTTC
clone size: NA; D gene: TRBD2; CDR3 length: 16; J gene: TRBJ2-3; V gene: TRBV13; CDR3 protein: CASSLTSGGAEFTQYF; CDR3 DNA: TGTGCCAGCAGCCTGACTAGCGGGGGGGCGGAATTTACGCAGTATTTT
clone size: few; D gene: TRBD1; CDR3 length: 15; J gene: TRBJ2-3; V gene: TRBV7-7; CDR3 protein: CASSPGQGGTDTQYF; CDR3 DNA: TGTGCTAGCAGCCCTGGACAGGGGGGCACAGATACGCAGTATTTT
clone size: NA; D gene: NA; CDR3 length: 13; J gene: TRBJ1-3; V gene: TRBV10-3; CDR3 protein: CASNPAAGNTIYF; CDR3 DNA: TGTGCCTCCAATCCCGCGGCTGGAAACACCATATATTTT
clone size: NA; D gene: NA; CDR3 length: 12; J gene: TRBJ2-7; V gene: TRBV29-1; CDR3 protein: CSVGPSSYEQYF; CDR3 DNA: TGCAGCGTTGGCCCCAGCTCCTACGAGCAGTACTTC
clone size: once; D gene: NA; CDR3 length: 14; J gene: TRBJ2-7; V gene: TRBV7-2; CDR3 protein: CASSNDYGSYEQYF; CDR3 DNA: TGTGCCAGCAGCAACGACTACGGATCCTACGAGCAGTACTTC
clone size: NA; D gene: NA; CDR3 length: 14; J gene: TRBJ1-1; V gene: TRBV7-3; CDR3 protein: CASSLTGGNTEAFF; CDR3 DNA: TGTGCCAGCAGCTTAACGGGGGGGAACACTGAAGCTTTCTTT
clone size: NA; D gene: NA; CDR3 length: 15; J gene: TRBJ1-1; V gene: TRBV29-1; CDR3 protein: CSVEGPGHPNTEAFF; CDR3 DNA: TGCAGCGTTGAAGGGCCGGGACACCCGAACACTGAAGCTTTCTTT
clone size: NA; D gene: NA; CDR3 length: 15; J gene: TRBJ1-2; V gene: TRBV25-1; CDR3 protein: CASSEPQGGSYGYTF; CDR3 DNA: TGTGCCAGCAGTGAACCCCAGGGTGGCAGCTATGGCTACACCTTC
clone size: NA; D gene: TRBD2; CDR3 length: 15; J gene: TRBJ2-6; V gene: TRBV6-6; CDR3 protein: CASSGGGNGANVLTF; CDR3 DNA: TGTGCCAGCAGTGGGGGGGGGAATGGGGCCAACGTCCTGACTTTC
clone size: NA; D gene: NA; CDR3 length: 15; J gene: TRBJ1-6; V gene: TRBV9; CDR3 protein: CASTATSSYNSPLHF; CDR3 DNA: TGTGCCAGCACGGCAACTAGCTCCTATAATTCACCCCTCCACTTT
clone size: NA; D gene: NA; CDR3 length: 15; J gene: TRBJ1-5; V gene: TRBV2; CDR3 protein: CASSLTRGAQQPQHF; CDR3 DNA: TGTGCCAGCAGCCTGACCCGGGGGGCTCAACAGCCCCAGCATTTT
clone size: once; D gene: NA; CDR3 length: 14; J gene: TRBJ1-1; V gene: TRBV4-1; CDR3 protein: CASSQEQANTEAFF; CDR3 DNA: TGCGCCAGCAGCCAAGAACAGGCTAACACTGAAGCTTTCTTT
clone size: once; D gene: NA; CDR3 length: 14; J gene: TRBJ2-1; V gene: TRBV7-6; CDR3 protein: CASSQWQDGDEQFF; CDR3 DNA: TGTGCCAGCAGCCAGTGGCAGGACGGGGATGAGCAGTTCTTC
clone size: NA; D gene: NA; CDR3 length: 18; J gene: TRBJ1-6; V gene: TRBV5-5; CDR3 protein: CASSGSTATLSYNSPLHF; CDR3 DNA: TGTGCCAGCAGCGGATCCACAGCCACGCTCTCCTATAATTCACCCCTCCACTTT
clone size: NA; D gene: TRBD2; CDR3 length: 16; J gene: TRBJ2-5; V gene: TRBV9; CDR3 protein: CASSVDPRGGRETQYF; CDR3 DNA: TGTGCCAGCAGCGTAGATCCGCGGGGGGGCAGGGAGACCCAGTACTTC
clone size: NA; D gene: TRBD2; CDR3 length: 16; J gene: TRBJ2-3; V gene: TRBV4-1; CDR3 protein: CASSRVGLAGEDTQYF; CDR3 DNA: TGCGCCAGCAGCCGGGTAGGACTAGCGGGAGAAGATACGCAGTATTTT
clone size: NA; D gene: NA; CDR3 length: 11; J gene: TRBJ2-3; V gene: TRBV7-9; CDR3 protein: CAGTFSNTQYF; CDR3 DNA: TGTGCCGGGACATTCTCGAATACGCAGTATTTT
clone size: few; D gene: NA; CDR3 length: 13; J gene: TRBJ2-7; V gene: TRBV5-1; CDR3 protein: CASSRDKLYEQYF; CDR3 DNA: TGCGCCAGCAGCCGAGACAAACTCTACGAGCAGTACTTC
clone size: NA; D gene: TRBD2; CDR3 length: 19; J gene: TRBJ2-7; V gene: TRBV7-9; CDR3 protein: CASSLSKLGRGVGSYEQYF; CDR3 DNA: TGTGCCAGCAGCTTATCCAAGTTGGGGCGGGGGGTTGGTTCCTACGAGCAGTACTTC
clone size: NA; D gene: TRBD1; CDR3 length: 15; J gene: TRBJ2-5; V gene: TRBV5-1; CDR3 protein: CASSATGALEMTQYF; CDR3 DNA: TGCGCCAGCAGCGCAACAGGGGCCCTGGAAATGACCCAGTACTTC
clone size: few; D gene: NA; CDR3 length: 15; J gene: TRBJ1-4; V gene: TRBV6-1; CDR3 protein: CASSDWGGVGEKLFF; CDR3 DNA: TGTGCCAGCAGCGATTGGGGGGGAGTAGGGGAAAAACTGTTTTTT
clone size: few; D gene: NA; CDR3 length: 15; J gene: TRBJ2-3; V gene: TRBV6-5; CDR3 protein: CASSPSGTRHGTQYF; CDR3 DNA: TGTGCCAGCAGTCCCTCCGGGACTCGGCATGGTACGCAGTATTTT
clone size: few; D gene: TRBD1; CDR3 length: 14; J gene: TRBJ2-7; V gene: TRBV15; CDR3 protein: CATSAGQGSYEQYF; CDR3 DNA: TGTGCCACCAGCGCTGGACAGGGCTCCTACGAGCAGTACTTC
clone size: NA; D gene: TRBD2; CDR3 length: 16; J gene: TRBJ2-1; V gene: TRBV9; CDR3 protein: CASSALAGGFPNEQFF; CDR3 DNA: TGTGCCAGCAGCGCCCTAGCGGGGGGCTTTCCCAATGAGCAGTTCTTC
clone size: NA; D gene: NA; CDR3 length: 15; J gene: TRBJ1-3; V gene: TRBV7-8; CDR3 protein: CASSLFRSSGNTIYF; CDR3 DNA: TGTGCCAGCAGCTTATTTCGCAGCTCTGGAAACACCATATATTTT
clone size: NA; D gene: TRBD1; CDR3 length: 15; J gene: TRBJ1-2; V gene: TRBV9; CDR3 protein: CASSASGTAYYGYTF; CDR3 DNA: TGTGCCAGCAGCGCATCCGGGACAGCCTACTATGGCTACACCTTC